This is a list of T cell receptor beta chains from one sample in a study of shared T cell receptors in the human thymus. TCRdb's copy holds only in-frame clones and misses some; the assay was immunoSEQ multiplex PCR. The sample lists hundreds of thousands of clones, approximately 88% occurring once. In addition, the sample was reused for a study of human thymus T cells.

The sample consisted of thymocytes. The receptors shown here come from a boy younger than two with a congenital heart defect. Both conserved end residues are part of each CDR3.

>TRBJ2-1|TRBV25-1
CASSEYQAGGKGNEQFF
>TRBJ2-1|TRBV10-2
CATGLARCYEQFF
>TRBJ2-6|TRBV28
CASSQLPGTYSGANVLTF
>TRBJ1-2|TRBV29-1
CSVGVRAGYGYTF
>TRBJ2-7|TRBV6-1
CASSRGSIYEQYF
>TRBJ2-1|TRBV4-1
CASSQGTGDRTGGGNEQFF
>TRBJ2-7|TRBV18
CASSAKSQVREQYF
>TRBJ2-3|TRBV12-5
CASGLDRAADTQYF
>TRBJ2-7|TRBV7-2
CASSFIYEQYF
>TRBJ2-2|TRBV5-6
CASSFDPGQKNTGELFF
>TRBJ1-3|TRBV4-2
CASSQGREVDGNTIYF
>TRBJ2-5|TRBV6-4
CASSAEVGRERPRETQYF
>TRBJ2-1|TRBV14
CASSQTGIGYNEQFF
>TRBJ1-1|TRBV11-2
CASSLFWGVNTEAFF
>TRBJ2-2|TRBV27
CASTLGRGREGTGELFF
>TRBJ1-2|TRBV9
CASSEAGGNSVNYGYTF
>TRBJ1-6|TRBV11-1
CASSSVPGQGKESPLHF
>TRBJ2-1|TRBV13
CASPGTSMYNEQFF
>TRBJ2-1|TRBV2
CASSVPLRLTSGSSTHNEQFF
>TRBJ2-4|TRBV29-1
CSVAVLADKNIQYF
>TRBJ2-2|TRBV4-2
CASSQVRRGSGKGELFF
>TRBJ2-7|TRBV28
CASSTPRDSSDSYEQYF
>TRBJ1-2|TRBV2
CASREDPLGYTF
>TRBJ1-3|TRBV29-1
CSVSSWTGNNSGNTIYF
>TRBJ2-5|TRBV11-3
CASSLVCGETQYF
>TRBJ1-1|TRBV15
CATSRDPPVNTEAFF
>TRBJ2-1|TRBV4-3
CASSQDRVGSSYNEQFF